The next 24 T cell receptor beta chains were all read from a single sample in a study of blood T cell repertoires in COVID-19. The assay was immunoSEQ multiplex PCR, and TCRdb's table has in-frame clones only and misses some. The sample has 200,000 to 250,000 clones, approximately 85% seen once; the top ten hold 4.5% to 5.5%. Sequencing was done on a sample of peripheral blood. These receptors were collected from a man over 45 with COVID-19, enrolled during active disease.

This clone was seen ten or more times. This sample includes further DNA sequences coding for the same CDR3. This sequence joins TRBV19 and TRBJ2-7, with 8 bases matching TRBD1. With 5 bases clipped from V and 3 bases from J, the junction kept 3 bases outside the gene matches. Germline V gene sequence: CDR1 LNHDA, CDR2 SQIVND (reference sequence). CDR3 size: 13 residues. This CDR3 is CASSRDRGYEQYF. CDR3 DNA sequence: TGTGCCAGTAGTCGAGACAGGGGCTACGAGCAGTACTTC.

The chain links TRBV6-5 to TRBJ1-6; 7 bases agree with TRBD1. The V segment lost 9 bases and the J segment 9 bases; nucleotides outside the gene matches: 8. The CDR3 has 13 amino acids. Germline V CDR1 and CDR2: MNHEY, SVGAGI. Here the CDR3 reads CASRQGFGSPLHF. In DNA form, the CDR3 reads TGTGCCAGTCGACAGGGATTCGGTTCACCCCTCCACTTT.

This chain joins TRBV6-5 and TRBJ1-1; TRBD1 agrees at 8 bases. With 8 bases clipped from V and 7 bases from J, the junction kept 9 bases outside the gene matches. Germline V lookup: CDR1 MNHEY, CDR2 SVGAGI. This CDR3 comprises 13 residues. CDR3 in amino acids: CASYPGGWGEAFF. The CDR3 DNA is TGTGCCAGCTACCCAGGGGGCTGGGGTGAAGCTTTCTTT.

The rearrangement joins TRBV7-2 to TRBJ1-2; D remains unclear. The CDR3 has 12 residues. V was cut by 5 bases and J by 1 base, with 5 bases left in between. Germline loops: CDR1 SGHTA, CDR2 FQGNSA. CDR3 protein: CASSPGNYGYTF. The CDR3, as DNA: TGTGCCAGCAGCCCCGGTAACTATGGCTACACCTTC.

The chain links TRBV5-1 to TRBJ2-5; 8 nucleotides align to TRBD2. Trimming at V came to 0 bases and at J to 4 bases, leaving 5 bases not matched to a gene. From germline, CDR1 is SGHRS and CDR2 YFSETQ. CDR3 length equals 15 residues. CDR3 bases: TGCGCCAGCAGCTTGGCCGGGGGGGACGGAGAGACCCAGTACTTC. It yields the protein CASSLAGGDGETQYF.

The chain links TRBV9 to TRBJ2-6, with D possibly being TRBD2 (5 bases). The V gene's germline CDR1 is SGDLS and CDR2 YYNGEE. The ends were cut back, 0 bases at V and 1 base at J, with 8 bases in the middle. The CDR3 covers 16 residues. CDR3 in amino acids: CASSVARDSGANVLTF. DNA for the CDR3: TGTGCCAGCAGCGTAGCTCGGGATTCTGGGGCCAACGTCCTGACTTTC.

The V gene is TRBV2, the J gene TRBJ2-7; no clear D gene. Trimming left V 6 bases short and J 4 bases short, with 16 bases between. The CDR3 is 14 residues long. Germline CDR1 SNHLY, CDR2 FYNNEI. CDR3 DNA sequence: TGTGCCAGCAGCCGATCCCCGCCGGTTTACGAGCAGTACTTC. Its translation is CASSRSPPVYEQYF.

This sequence joins TRBV6-5 and TRBJ1-4; TRBD1 matches 10 bases. The CDR3 is 16 amino acids. CDR1 and CDR2 from the germline V gene are MNHEY and SVGAGI. Losses at the gene ends were 0 bases for V and 5 bases for J; bases not matched to a gene: 3. The CDR3 spells CASSYSTGQGNEKLFF. CDR3 in DNA: TGTGCCAGCAGTTACTCAACGGGACAGGGGAATGAAAAACTGTTTTTT.

The rearrangement links TRBV9 to TRBJ2-7; D may be TRBD1 (5 bases). CDR3 size: 15 residues. V lost 0 bases to trimming and J lost 7 bases, with 17 bases between them. Germline V gives CDR1 SGDLS, CDR2 YYNGEE. The DNA for the CDR3 is TGTGCCAGCAGCGTAGATCCAGGGAAGTCGTCTGAGCAGTACTTC. Its protein is CASSVDPGKSSEQYF.

The chain joins TRBV7-2 to TRBJ2-3, with 12 bases matching TRBD2. The germline CDR1 and CDR2 sequences are SGHTA and FQGNSA. After removal of 4 bases from V and 3 bases from J, the junction contained 5 bases not matched to a gene. The CDR3 is 16 residues long. The CDR3 nucleotides read TGTGCCAGCAGCTCCCTAGCGGGGGGGAGGACAGATACGCAGTATTTT. Its translation is CASSSLAGGRTDTQYF.

V gene TRBV7-8 combines with J gene TRBJ2-6, with D hard to call. Germline CDR1 is SGHVS and CDR2 is FQNEAQ. V was cut by 0 bases and J by 0 bases, with 9 bases left in between. The CDR3 sequence is 17 residues long. The CDR3, as DNA: TGTGCCAGCAGCTTAGCTGGCAGGATCTCTGGGGCCAACGTCCTGACTTTC. Its translation is CASSLAGRISGANVLTF.

The rearrangement joins TRBV9 to TRBJ2-2, with 7 bases matching TRBD1. This CDR3 is built from 15 residues. Germline-derived CDR1 and CDR2 are SGDLS and YYNGEE. With V trimmed by 4 bases and J by 4 bases, 7 bases remained unmatched. CDR3 sequence reads: CASSLDRVGTGELFF. The DNA of the CDR3 is TGTGCCAGCAGCTTAGACAGGGTCGGCACCGGGGAGCTGTTTTTT.

In its sample, this clone was seen once. J is TRBJ1-2 and V is TRBV6-1; TRBD1 agrees at 7 bases. Trimming at V came to 3 bases and at J to 3 bases, leaving 7 bases not matched to a gene. The CDR3 contains 15 residues. The germline gives CDR1 MNHNS, CDR2 SASEGT. The CDR3 DNA follows: TGTGCCAGCAGTGACAAGGACAGGTTTTACTATGGCTACACCTTC. It translates to CASSDKDRFYYGYTF.

This clone came up a few times. The V call is TRBV7-2, the J call TRBJ2-1; D is perhaps TRBD1 (6 bases). From germline, CDR1 is SGHTA and CDR2 FQGNSA. V gave up 5 bases and J gave up 4 bases, with 18 bases separating them. The CDR3 is 16 amino acids. CDR3 in amino acids: CASSHIPGHIYNEQFF. DNA of the CDR3: TGTGCCAGCAGCCACATCCCGGGACACATATACAATGAGCAGTTCTTC.

The chain links TRBV5-4 to TRBJ1-1; TRBD1 matches at 8 bases. The J segment lost 3 bases and the V segment lost 4 bases, leaving 8 bases of the junction unmatched. Germline V gives CDR1 SGHNT, CDR2 YYREEE (reference sequence). The CDR3 runs 15 residues. CDR3: CASSGQDRVDTEAFF. DNA for the CDR3: TGTGCCAGCAGCGGACAGGACAGGGTTGACACTGAAGCTTTCTTT.

The chain has TRBV19 and TRBJ2-7; D remains ambiguous. Germline V gene lookup returns CDR1 LNHDA and CDR2 SQIVND (reference sequence). The CDR3 loop spans 13 amino acids. Trimming took off 4 bases at V and 1 base at J, with 8 bases between the two ends. DNA of the CDR3: TGTGCCAGTAGTACCCACCTATCCTACGAGCAGTACTTC. Its protein is CASSTHLSYEQYF.

On this clone: Other DNA sequences in the sample encode the same CDR3. This chain connects TRBV5-1 to TRBJ2-5, with 16 nucleotides matching TRBD2. J gave up 2 bases and V 4 bases, and 2 bases lay outside the gene matches. The germline CDR1 and CDR2 sequences are SGHRS and YFSETQ. The CDR3 totals 16 residues. CDR3: CASSAGLAGGQETQYF. CDR3 coding DNA: TGCGCCAGCAGCGCGGGACTAGCGGGGGGGCAAGAGACCCAGTACTTC. The variable domain in full, with the rest retrieved from reference TRBV5-1 and TRBJ2-5, is KAGVTQTPRYLIKTRGQQVTLSCSPISGHRSVSWYQQTPGQGLQFLFEYFSETQRNKGNFPGRFSGRQFSNSRSEMNVSTLELGDSALYLCASSAGLAGGQETQYFGPGTRLLVL.

This clone was found once. This sequence joins TRBV5-1 and TRBJ1-5; D remains unclear. The CDR3 loop spans 15 amino acids. V was pared by 0 bases and J by 0 bases, with 7 bases between. The V gene's germline CDR1 is SGHRS and CDR2 YFSETQ. The CDR3 sequence: CASSLAGYSNQPQHF. The CDR3 DNA reads as TGCGCCAGCAGCTTGGCAGGTTATAGCAATCAGCCCCAGCATTTT. Variable domain in full (rest from reference TRBV5-1 and TRBJ1-5): KAGVTQTPRYLIKTRGQQVTLSCSPISGHRSVSWYQQTPGQGLQFLFEYFSETQRNKGNFPGRFSGRQFSNSRSEMNVSTLELGDSALYLCASSLAGYSNQPQHFGDGTRLSIL.

The V and J genes are TRBV5-1 and TRBJ2-5; perhaps TRBD1 as D (5 bases). CDR1 is SGHRS and CDR2 is YFSETQ in the germline V gene. Trimming removed 1 base at V and 4 bases at J, with 11 bases between. The CDR3 is 14 amino acids. The chain's CDR3 is CASSLPGIRETQYF. CDR3 coding DNA: TGCGCCAGCAGCTTGCCAGGGATCCGAGAGACCCAGTACTTC.

Note on this clone: The same CDR3 arises from other DNA sequences in this sample as well. The chain employs TRBV5-1 and TRBJ2-1; TRBD2 agrees at 12 bases. The junction had 4 bases not matched to a gene; V was cut back by 2 bases and J by 4 bases. Germline V gene lookup returns CDR1 SGHRS and CDR2 YFSETQ. The CDR3 is 16 residues long. The CDR3 DNA reads as TGCGCCAGCAGCTTTACTAGCGGGGGGACTTACAATGAGCAGTTCTTC. It translates to CASSFTSGGTYNEQFF.

The rearrangement uses TRBV10-3 and TRBJ2-7; 8 positions match TRBD1. V shed 0 bases and J 4 bases; nucleotides not matched to a gene: 8. The CDR3 has 16 amino acids. CDR1 ENHRY and CDR2 SYGVKD come from the germline V gene. CDR3 residues: CAISESTTGGLYEQYF. The CDR3 nucleotides are TGTGCCATCAGTGAGTCGACAACAGGGGGATTGTACGAGCAGTACTTC.

The CDR3 reads CASIPLGQSQPQHF. The CDR3 DNA follows: TGTGCCAGCATCCCTCTTGGACAATCACAGCCCCAGCATTTT. The chain carries TRBV28 and TRBJ1-5, with D perhaps TRBD1 (5 bases). Trimming removed 7 bases at V and 7 bases at J, with 17 bases between. There are 14 residues in the CDR3. From germline, CDR1 is MDHEN and CDR2 SYDVKM.

The genes are TRBV30 and TRBJ2-3; maybe TRBD2 (7 bases). V shed 3 bases and J shed 4 bases, with 17 bases lying between them. CDR3 length: 15 residues. CDR1 is GTSNPN and CDR2 is SVGIG in the germline V gene (reference sequence). DNA of the CDR3: TGTGCCTGGAGCCCATACTCCGGGGGGCCAGATACGCAGTATTTT. It yields the protein CAWSPYSGGPDTQYF.

The chain carries TRBV10-3 and TRBJ2-2; D is uncertain. Deletions cut 2 bases from V and 1 base from J, with 5 bases between. CDR3 length equals 14 residues. Germline V gene lookup returns CDR1 ENHRY and CDR2 SYGVKD. Written as DNA, the CDR3 is TGTGCCATCAGTGAGCGTCGGAACACCGGGGAGCTGTTTTTT. Protein: CAISERRNTGELFF.